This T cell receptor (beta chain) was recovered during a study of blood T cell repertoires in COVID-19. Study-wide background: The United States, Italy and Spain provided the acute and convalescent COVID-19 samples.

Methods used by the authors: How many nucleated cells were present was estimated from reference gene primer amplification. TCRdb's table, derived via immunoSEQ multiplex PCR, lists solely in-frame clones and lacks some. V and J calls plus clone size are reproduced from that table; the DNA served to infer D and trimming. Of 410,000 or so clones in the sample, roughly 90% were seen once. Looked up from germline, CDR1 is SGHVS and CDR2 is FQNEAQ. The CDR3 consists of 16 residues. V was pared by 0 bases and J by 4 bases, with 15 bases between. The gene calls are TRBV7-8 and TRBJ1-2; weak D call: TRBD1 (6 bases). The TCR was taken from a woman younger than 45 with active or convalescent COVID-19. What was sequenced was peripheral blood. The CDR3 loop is CASSLATGPGAYGYTF. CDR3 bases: TGTGCCAGCAGCTTAGCTACAGGGCCTGGGGCCTATGGCTACACCTTC.